The present T cell receptor (beta chain) was sequenced within a study of siplizumab effects on memory and regulatory T cells. The CDR3 is made up of 15 amino acids. Germline V gene sequence: CDR1 LGHNA, CDR2 YNFKEQ. V lost 0 bases, J lost 7 bases, and 15 bases lay in between. The protocol was immunoSEQ multiplex PCR, while the TCRdb copy is restricted to in-frame clones and leaves out a portion. There are roughly 97,000 clones in the sample; over 90% occur only once, and 0.6% to 0.7% lies in the top ten. This clone was picked up many times. Sequences were obtained from Tregs sorted from blood. This receptor was obtained from a human donor in good health. The chain has TRBV4-2 and TRBJ1-1; tentative D call: TRBD1 (5 bases). The CDR3, as DNA: TGTGCCAGCAGCCAAGATTTAGTTCAGGGCCGTGAAGCTTTCTTT. It translates to CASSQDLVQGREAFF.